This T cell receptor (beta chain) was recovered during a study of blood T cell repertoires in COVID-19. Overall study context: Some COVID-19 samples were acute and others convalescent; all came from the United States, Italy and Spain. The analysed material was cDNA or gDNA that came from T cells, B-cell-depleted T cells, or PBMCs.

Authors' data handling: Estimates of nucleated cell counts were drawn from the amplification of reference gene primers. Profiling relied on immunoSEQ multiplex PCR, and the TCRdb table lists in-frame clones only, not all of them. V, J and clone size are those of that table, while D and trimming were read from the DNA. This sample has around 200,000 clones, with roughly 85% found just once. The germline V and J ends were trimmed by 4 bases and 2 bases, with 14 bases remaining between them. This CDR3 has 16 amino acids. Germline CDR1 KGHDR, CDR2 SFDVKD. The origin of this receptor is a woman between 18 and 29 years old who had recovered from COVID-19. The chain is built from TRBV24-1 and TRBJ1-5, with D possibly matching TRBD1 (6 bases). Sequencing input: peripheral blood. The CDR3 DNA sequence: TGTGCCACCAGTGACTCCAGGGGAGCGGGCAATCAGCCCCAGCATTTT. Amino acid sequence: CATSDSRGAGNQPQHF.